One and the same sample provided the 17 T cell receptor beta chains below, sequenced in a study of T cells expressing NK-cell markers. TCRdb processed the 5' RACE reads again and assigns one entry to each CDR3 protein, with no DNA. Reported are approximately 440,000 distinct CDR3 sequences; the ten largest clones contain 1.4%. The sequenced sample consisted of blood T cells: a sorted CD56 or NKG2C T cell subset, CD4+ or CD8+ T cells, or bulk PBMC T cells (not recorded which). These receptors all stem from a woman between 50 and 59 years old in good health.

This chain joins TRBV29-1 and TRBJ1-5; TCRdb calls TRBD1, which cannot be checked without DNA. Germline CDR1 is SQVTM and CDR2 is ANQGSEA. This CDR3 has 14 residues. This CDR3 reads CSVGQGASNQPQHF.

V is TRBV7-7 and J is TRBJ2-1; TCRdb's D call of TRBD2 is untestable without DNA. From germline, CDR1 is SSHAT and CDR2 FNYEAQ (reference sequence). CDR3 length equals 18 residues. CDR3 sequence reads: CASSPTPSGTSSYNEQFF.

This chain uses TRBV5-6 with TRBJ2-1; TCRdb's D gene call, TRBD1, goes unchecked for lack of DNA. CDR1 is SGHDT and CDR2 is YYEEEE in the germline V gene. This CDR3 has 15 residues. CDR3 protein: CASSFDRGVYNEQFF.

The chain links TRBV12-3 or TRBV12-4 to TRBJ2-1. CDR3 size: 15 residues. The CDR3 protein is CASSWGELPYNEQFF.

The chain joins TRBV9 to TRBJ2-1; the D call from TCRdb, TRBD2, cannot be confirmed without DNA. The CDR3 spans 17 residues. Germline CDR1 is SGDLS and CDR2 is YYNGEE. CDR3 residues: CASSVASGRAPKDEQFF.

The chain couples TRBV29-1 to TRBJ2-1; the TCRdb call, TRBD1, lacks DNA for checking. From germline, CDR1 is SQVTM and CDR2 ANQGSEA. The CDR3 has 15 residues. The CDR3 protein is CSVGGRDRGLNEQFF.

V gene TRBV19 combines with J gene TRBJ2-2. Germline CDR1 LNHDA, CDR2 SQIVND (reference sequence). CDR3 length: 13 residues. The CDR3 region is CASSIGQIGELFF.

V is TRBV20-1 and J is TRBJ2-7; TCRdb names TRBD2, which stays unverified in the absence of DNA. Germline V gene sequence: CDR1 DFQATT, CDR2 SNEGSKA (reference sequence). This CDR3 spans 15 amino acids. This CDR3 is CSARMLAGGPGEQYF.

The genes are TRBV20-1 and TRBJ2-1. CDR3 length: 12 amino acids. Germline assignment: CDR1 DFQATT and CDR2 SNEGSKA (reference sequence). CDR3: CSAAQPHNEQFF.

The rearrangement uses TRBV5-1 and TRBJ2-1. This CDR3 is built from 13 residues. The germline V gene has CDR1 SGHRS and CDR2 YFSETQ. CDR3 sequence reads: CASSVAGNNEQFF.

The rearrangement links TRBV10-2 to TRBJ2-2; no DNA is available, so the TRBD2 call from TCRdb remains unchecked. There are 14 residues in the CDR3. The V gene's germline CDR1 is WSHSY and CDR2 SAAADI. The CDR3 loop is CASSYSGYTGELFF.

The chain uses TRBV20-1 and TRBJ2-1; TCRdb's assignment of TRBD2 cannot be checked, as there is no DNA. Germline CDR1 and CDR2: DFQATT and SNEGSKA (reference sequence). The CDR3 runs 16 residues. CDR3 loop: CSATGLAGSSYNEQFF.

V gene TRBV7-4 combines with J gene TRBJ2-1. This CDR3 spans 16 amino acids. In germline, CDR1 is SGHVT, CDR2 SQSDAQ. The CDR3 here is CASSITATLIYNEQFF.

This chain connects TRBV4-1 to TRBJ2-1; the TCRdb call, TRBD1, lacks DNA for checking. This CDR3 spans 17 amino acids. The germline V gene has CDR1 MGHRA and CDR2 YSYEKL. The CDR3 sequence is CASSQVFQGSSYNEQFF.

The V and J genes are TRBV24-1 and TRBJ2-1; the D call from TCRdb, TRBD1, cannot be confirmed without DNA. Germline V gene lookup returns CDR1 KGHDR and CDR2 SFDVKD. CDR3 length equals 16 residues. CDR3 in amino acids: CATSDRTGGPYNEQFF.

V and J are TRBV14 and TRBJ2-1; TCRdb reports TRBD1, a call that lacks DNA to check it against. This CDR3 contains 12 residues. The germline CDR1 and CDR2 sequences are SGHDN and FVKESK. The CDR3 protein is CASSRGSGKQFF.

The chain links TRBV5-1 to TRBJ1-1; absent DNA, TCRdb's TRBD1 call cannot be checked. In germline, CDR1 is SGHRS, CDR2 YFSETQ. The CDR3 consists of 15 residues. The CDR3 region is CASSTDGQGRTEAFF.